A single sample is the source of the 29 T cell receptor beta chains below, sequenced in a study of CD8 T cell repertoires and HIV-1 epitope variants. These TCRs are of unknown antigen specificity. Sequencing used immunoSEQ multiplex PCR; TCRdb keeps in-frame clones, though not all of them. The table includes roughly 4,800 clones, about two thirds detected once. Sequences were obtained from cultured CD8+ T cells derived from PBMCs. Receptor source: a male donor with HIV.

This clone has just a few counts. This chain uses TRBV2 with TRBJ2-1; D call uncertain. The CDR3 is 15 amino acids. Per germline, CDR1 SNHLY and CDR2 FYNNEI. V was cut by 2 bases and J by 5 bases, with 13 bases left in between. The chain's CDR3 is CASSERGGSHNEQFF. As DNA, the CDR3 is TGTGCCAGCAGTGAACGAGGTGGGTCCCACAATGAGCAGTTCTTC.

V and J are TRBV6-1 and TRBJ1-1, with 10 bases aligning to TRBD1. Per the germline V gene, CDR1 is MNHNS and CDR2 is SASEGT. The CDR3 has 13 residues. The V and J ends lost 8 bases and 3 bases, in that order; junction bases with no gene match: 3. The DNA for the CDR3 is TGTGCCAGCTCCGGGACAGGGGACACTGAAGCTTTCTTT. It translates to CASSGTGDTEAFF.

The chain is built from TRBV14 and TRBJ2-4; either TRBD1 or TRBD2 may fit D (5 bases each). The CDR3 is 16 amino acids. Germline CDR1 reads SGHDN; CDR2 reads FVKESK. Trimming took 0 bases from V and 0 from J, leaving 9 bases between them. CDR3 region: CASSQETGTAKNIQYF. CDR3 coding DNA: TGTGCCAGCAGCCAAGAGACCGGGACAGCCAAAAACATTCAGTACTTC.

V usage is TRBV5-6 and J usage is TRBJ2-7; the D call may be TRBD1 or TRBD2 (5 bases each). V was shortened by 2 bases and J by 5 bases, with 11 bases between the two germline ends. The CDR3 has 13 residues. The germline V gene encodes CDR1 SGHDT and CDR2 YYEEEE. The CDR3 region has the DNA TGTGCCAGCAGCTTCGGGGCGATCGACGAGCAGTACTTC. Amino acid sequence: CASSFGAIDEQYF.

In this sample, this clone is medium-sized. The chain links TRBV5-1 to TRBJ2-7; 7 positions match TRBD2. Germline trimming cut 2 bases from V and 0 bases from J; bases unmatched to any gene: 11. The CDR3 runs 17 residues. Germline V gives CDR1 SGHRS, CDR2 YFSETQ. Here the CDR3 reads CASSLYSGTTSSYEQYF. In DNA form, the CDR3 reads TGCGCCAGCAGCTTATACAGCGGGACCACAAGCTCCTACGAGCAGTACTTC.

The chain carries TRBV13 and TRBJ2-7; D is possibly TRBD1 or TRBD2 (5 bases each). The V end lost 3 bases, the J end lost 0 bases, and 15 bases lay between the germline ends. The CDR3 is 16 residues long. CDR1 is PRHDT and CDR2 is FYEKMQ in the germline V gene (reference sequence). The CDR3 DNA is TGTGCCAGCAGCTTGGGACCGCCGACTGCCTCCTACGAGCAGTACTTC. It translates to CASSLGPPTASYEQYF. The full variable domain, rest sourced from reference TRBV13 and TRBJ2-7, is AAGVIQSPRHLIKEKRETATLKCYPIPRHDTVYWYQQGPGQDPQFLISFYEKMQSDKGSIPDRFSAQQFSDYHSELNMSSLELGDSALYFCASSLGPPTASYEQYFGPGTRLTVT.

V usage is TRBV2 and J usage is TRBJ2-7; perhaps TRBD1 as D (6 bases). V was trimmed by 7 bases and J by 7 bases, leaving 14 bases between them. CDR3 size: 12 residues. Per germline, CDR1 SNHLY and CDR2 FYNNEI. The CDR3: CASITGRGEQYF. The CDR3, as DNA: TGTGCCAGCATCACTGGAAGGGGGGAGCAGTACTTC.

The chain links TRBV9 to TRBJ2-3, with a tentative D call TRBD1 (5 bases). This CDR3 contains 12 residues. V was cut by 3 bases and J by 6 bases, with 8 bases left in between. Germline values: CDR1 SGDLS, CDR2 YYNGEE. The CDR3 DNA is TGTGCCAGCAGCGCTTCAGGGGATACGCAGTATTTT. Translating it yields CASSASGDTQYF.

The rearrangement links TRBV13 to TRBJ2-7, with D perhaps being TRBD1 or TRBD2 (5 bases each). Trimming removed 0 bases at V and 4 bases at J, with 10 bases between. CDR3 size: 14 residues. Germline V gene sequence: CDR1 PRHDT, CDR2 FYEKMQ (reference sequence). The CDR3 bases are TGTGCCAGCAGCTTAGGGGGGGATACTTACGAGCAGTACTTC. Residues: CASSLGGDTYEQYF.

This chain uses TRBV28 with TRBJ1-2; possibly TRBD1 for D (6 bases). This CDR3 spans 13 amino acids. V lost 2 bases and J 4 bases, leaving 8 bases between the germline ends. Germline assignment: CDR1 MDHEN and CDR2 SYDVKM. CDR3 residues: CASSLLTGYGYTF. DNA of the CDR3: TGTGCCAGCAGTTTACTGACAGGCTATGGCTACACCTTC.

This chain joins TRBV14 and TRBJ2-7; the D gene is possibly TRBD2 (6 bases). With 6 bases removed from V and 7 bases from J, the gap between germline ends came to 10 bases. The CDR3 runs 11 residues. Germline-derived CDR1 and CDR2 are SGHDN and FVKESK. CDR3 sequence reads: CASSLSGEQYF. For the CDR3, the DNA is TGTGCCAGCAGTCTTAGCGGTGAGCAGTACTTC. Full variable domain (remainder filled in from reference TRBV14 and TRBJ2-7): EAGVTQFPSHSVIEKGQTVTLRCDPISGHDNLYWYRRVMGKEIKFLLHFVKESKQDESGMPNNRFLAERTGGTYSTLKVQPAELEDSGVYFCASSLSGEQYFGPGTRLTVT.

The CDR3 region has the DNA TGTGCCAGCAGCCAAGTAGCGTACGTCCAGTTCTTC. Its protein product is CASSQVAYVQFF. The rearrangement uses TRBV14 and TRBJ2-1; tentatively, D is TRBD2 (5 bases). In germline, CDR1 is SGHDN, CDR2 FVKESK. Trimming took off 1 base at V and 13 bases at J, with 11 bases between the two ends. This CDR3 has 12 amino acids.

Of note for this clone: This same CDR3 is encoded by further DNA sequences in the sample. This sequence joins TRBV5-4 and TRBJ2-5; D gene ambiguous. The CDR3 length is 14 residues. Trimming removed 5 bases from V and 0 bases from J, with 11 bases in between. CDR1 SGHNT and CDR2 YYREEE come from the germline V gene (reference sequence). In DNA form, the CDR3 reads TGTGCCAGCAGTTTAGACTGGGACCAAGAGACCCAGTACTTC. Translating it yields CASSLDWDQETQYF.

In nucleotides, the CDR3 is TGTGCCAGCAGTCAGGGACAGGGGGCGTTTTCCGAGACCCAGTACTTC. The encoded protein is CASSQGQGAFSETQYF. The chain uses TRBV6-6 and TRBJ2-5; the match to TRBD1 covers 12 bases. Losses at the gene ends were 5 bases for V and 5 bases for J; bases not matched to a gene: 9. CDR1 MNHNY and CDR2 SVGAGI come from the germline V gene (reference sequence). The CDR3 has 16 residues.

This rearrangement joins TRBV2 to TRBJ1-4; D possibly corresponds to TRBD1 (5 bases). The CDR3 spans 16 residues. Trimming took 5 bases from V and 5 from J, leaving 18 bases between them. Germline loops: CDR1 SNHLY, CDR2 FYNNEI. The CDR3 loop reads CASSLLGASLNEKLFF. The CDR3 bases are TGTGCCAGCAGTCTTTTAGGGGCCAGCTTGAATGAAAAACTGTTTTTT. Together with reference TRBV2 and TRBJ1-4, the CDR3 gives the full variable domain: EPEVTQTPSHQVTQMGQEVILRCVPISNHLYFYWYRQILGQKVEFLVSFYNNEISEKSEIFDDQFSVERPDGSNFTLKIRSTKLEDSAMYFCASSLLGASLNEKLFFGSGTQLSVL.

The rearrangement joins TRBV27 to TRBJ1-3; D uncertain. The CDR3 covers 15 residues. Germline loops: CDR1 MNHEY, CDR2 SMNVEV (reference sequence). The ends were cut back, 3 bases at V and 0 bases at J, with 9 bases in the middle. The CDR3: CASSLSRTSGNTIYF. The CDR3 region has the DNA TGTGCCAGCAGTTTGAGCAGGACCTCTGGAAACACCATATATTTT.

The V gene is TRBV27, the J gene TRBJ2-1, with TRBD1 identical over 7 bases. The CDR3 covers 13 residues. The V segment lost 7 bases and the J segment 4 bases; nucleotides outside the gene matches: 4. Germline CDR1 and CDR2: MNHEY and SMNVEV (reference sequence). CDR3 DNA: TGTGCCAGCACACGACAGGGATACAATGAGCAGTTCTTC. It translates to CASTRQGYNEQFF.

This chain uses TRBV4-2 with TRBJ2-7; no clear D. The V end lost 5 bases, the J end lost 5 bases, and 7 bases lay between the germline ends. This CDR3 contains 11 residues. Germline V CDR1 and CDR2: LGHNA, YNFKEQ. CDR3 protein: CASSLSHEQYF. Written as DNA, the CDR3 is TGTGCCAGCAGCTTGTCCCACGAGCAGTACTTC.

This clone has a handful of counts. This chain joins TRBV9 and TRBJ1-2; D call uncertain. The CDR3 covers 14 residues. Germline V gives CDR1 SGDLS, CDR2 YYNGEE. With 0 bases removed from V and 3 bases from J, the gap between germline ends came to 9 bases. The CDR3 DNA is TGTGCCAGCAGCGTAGCTGCTCTAGACTATGGCTACACCTTC. It encodes CASSVAALDYGYTF.

The rearrangement links TRBV9 to TRBJ1-4; D perhaps matches TRBD1 (6 bases). CDR3 size: 14 residues. V was clipped by 4 bases and J by 5 bases, with 12 bases between them. Germline V gene sequence: CDR1 SGDLS, CDR2 YYNGEE. CDR3 amino acids: CASSTTGSNEKLFF. The CDR3 nucleotides are TGTGCCAGCAGCACTACAGGGTCCAATGAAAAACTGTTTTTT. Full variable domain (missing parts from reference TRBV9 and TRBJ1-4): DSGVTQTPKHLITATGQRVTLRCSPRSGDLSVYWYQQSLDQGLQFLIQYYNGEERAKGNILERFSAQQFPDLHSELNLSSLELGDSALYFCASSTTGSNEKLFFGSGTQLSVL.

The V and J genes are TRBV4-2 and TRBJ2-2; possibly TRBD1 for D (5 bases). CDR1 and CDR2 from the germline V gene are LGHNA and YNFKEQ. V was cut by 0 bases and J by 0 bases, with 8 bases left in between. The CDR3 has 16 residues. In DNA form, the CDR3 reads TGTGCCAGCAGCCAAGATGGCAGGGCGAACACCGGGGAGCTGTTTTTT. Protein sequence: CASSQDGRANTGELFF.

CDR3: CASSQVNEAEAFF. The CDR3 region has the DNA TGCGCCAGCAGCCAAGTCAACGAGGCTGAAGCTTTCTTT. The J gene is TRBJ1-1, the V gene TRBV4-1; D gene uncertain. V was clipped by 1 base and J by 6 bases, with 9 bases between them. This CDR3 is built from 13 residues. CDR1 MGHRA and CDR2 YSYEKL come from the germline V gene.

J is TRBJ1-2 and V is TRBV11-2; D may be TRBD1 (5 bases). Germline-derived CDR1 and CDR2 are SGHAT and FQNNGV. V lost 0 bases and J 4 bases, leaving 12 bases between the germline ends. CDR3 size: 15 residues. The CDR3 here is CASSLDATATYGYTF. The CDR3 DNA reads as TGTGCCAGCAGCTTAGATGCGACAGCCACCTATGGCTACACCTTC.

The genes are TRBV11-2 and TRBJ2-7; tentatively, D is TRBD1 or TRBD2 (5 bases each). The germline CDR1 and CDR2 sequences are SGHAT and FQNNGV. The CDR3 loop spans 12 amino acids. V was pared by 2 bases and J by 5 bases, with 7 bases between. CDR3 DNA sequence: TGTGCCAGCAGCTTATGGGGGAACGAGCAGTACTTC. Protein sequence: CASSLWGNEQYF.

The chain is built from TRBV5-8 and TRBJ2-7; 8 bases line up with TRBD1. Germline V gives CDR1 SGHTS, CDR2 YDEGEE. Unmatched junction bases numbered 12, after V lost 3 bases and J lost 4 bases. The CDR3 covers 16 residues. The CDR3 nucleotides are TGTGCCAGCAGCTGGCAGTCGACCAGGGGGCTATACGAGCAGTACTTC. It is translated as CASSWQSTRGLYEQYF.

The rearrangement joins TRBV15 to TRBJ2-7, with D possibly matching TRBD1 (6 bases). This CDR3 is built from 13 residues. CDR1 is LNHNV, CDR2 YYDKDF, per germline (reference sequence). Trimming cost V 3 bases and J 5 bases, with 11 bases left between them. CDR3: CATSSLYRDEQYF. CDR3 sequence (DNA): TGTGCCACCAGCAGCCTATACAGGGACGAGCAGTACTTC.

CDR3 DNA: TGCAGCGTTGAGATGACAGGGGAGGGTGAAAAACTGTTTTTT. It encodes CSVEMTGEGEKLFF. The genes are TRBV29-1 and TRBJ1-4, with 8 bases lining up with TRBD1. V lost 3 bases to trimming and J lost 7 bases; unmatched junction nucleotides: 7. The CDR3 is made up of 14 amino acids. Germline V gene lookup returns CDR1 SQVTM and CDR2 ANQGSEA.

The chain couples TRBV28 to TRBJ2-5; D is uncertain. Germline V gene sequence: CDR1 MDHEN, CDR2 SYDVKM. The CDR3 is 13 amino acids. Trimming cost V 4 bases and J 0 bases, with 6 bases left between them. In DNA, the CDR3 is TGTGCCAGCAGTTCCCACTACCAAGAGACCCAGTACTTC. As protein: CASSSHYQETQYF.

V is TRBV7-8 and J is TRBJ2-2, with TRBD1 matching over 9 bases. With V trimmed by 8 bases and J by 2 bases, 12 bases remained unmatched. CDR3 size: 17 residues. The germline V gene has CDR1 SGHVS and CDR2 FQNEAQ. CDR3 loop: CASSISRTGVNTGELFF. CDR3 nucleotide sequence: TGTGCCAGCTCTATTTCCAGGACAGGGGTTAACACCGGGGAGCTGTTTTTT.